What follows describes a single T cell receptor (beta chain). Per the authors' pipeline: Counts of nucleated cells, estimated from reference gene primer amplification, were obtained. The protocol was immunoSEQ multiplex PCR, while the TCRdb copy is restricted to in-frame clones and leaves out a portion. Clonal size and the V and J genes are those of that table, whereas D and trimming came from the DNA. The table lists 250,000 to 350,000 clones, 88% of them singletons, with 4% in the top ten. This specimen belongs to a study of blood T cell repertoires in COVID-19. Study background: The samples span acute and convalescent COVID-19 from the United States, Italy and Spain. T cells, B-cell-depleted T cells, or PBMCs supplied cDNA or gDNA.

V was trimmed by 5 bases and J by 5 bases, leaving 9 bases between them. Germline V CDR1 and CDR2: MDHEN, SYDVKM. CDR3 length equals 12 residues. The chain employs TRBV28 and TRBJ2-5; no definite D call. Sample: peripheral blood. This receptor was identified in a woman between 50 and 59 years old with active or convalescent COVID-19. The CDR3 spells CASSTPFETQYF. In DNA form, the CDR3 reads TGTGCCAGCAGTACTCCTTTCGAGACCCAGTACTTC.